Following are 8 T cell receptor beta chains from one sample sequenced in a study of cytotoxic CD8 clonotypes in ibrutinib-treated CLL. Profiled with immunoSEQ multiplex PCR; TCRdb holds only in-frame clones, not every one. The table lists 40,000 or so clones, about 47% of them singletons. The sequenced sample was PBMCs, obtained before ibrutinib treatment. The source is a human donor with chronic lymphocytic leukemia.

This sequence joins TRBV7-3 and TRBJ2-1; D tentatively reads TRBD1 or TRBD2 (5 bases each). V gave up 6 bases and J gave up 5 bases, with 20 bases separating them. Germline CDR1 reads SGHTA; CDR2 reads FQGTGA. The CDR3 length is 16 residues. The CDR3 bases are TGTGCCAGCAGTTTCTATGTGTGGGACGGAGACAATGAGCAGTTCTTC. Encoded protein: CASSFYVWDGDNEQFF.

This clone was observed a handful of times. CDR3 sequence reads: CSAPQGDTQYF. CDR3 nucleotides: TGCAGTGCGCCCCAAGGGGATACGCAGTATTTT. This sequence joins TRBV20-1 and TRBJ2-3, with D unclear. The ends were cut back, 6 bases at V and 6 bases at J, with 10 bases in the middle. CDR3 length: 11 residues. The V gene's germline CDR1 is DFQATT and CDR2 SNEGSKA (reference sequence).

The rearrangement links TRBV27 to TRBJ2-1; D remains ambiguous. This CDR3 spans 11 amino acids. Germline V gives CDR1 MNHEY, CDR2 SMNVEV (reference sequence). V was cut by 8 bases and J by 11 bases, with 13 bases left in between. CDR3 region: CASRSIGQQFF. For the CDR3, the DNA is TGTGCCAGCCGCTCGATTGGGCAGCAGTTCTTC.

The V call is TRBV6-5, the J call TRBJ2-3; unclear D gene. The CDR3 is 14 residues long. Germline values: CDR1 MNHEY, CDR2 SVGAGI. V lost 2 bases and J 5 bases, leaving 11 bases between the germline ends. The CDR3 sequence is CASSYGADGDTQYF. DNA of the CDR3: TGTGCCAGCAGTTACGGTGCGGATGGAGATACGCAGTATTTT.

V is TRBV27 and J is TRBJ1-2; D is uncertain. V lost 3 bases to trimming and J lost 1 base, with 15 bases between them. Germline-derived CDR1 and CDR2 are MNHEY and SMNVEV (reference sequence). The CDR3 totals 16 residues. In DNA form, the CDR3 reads TGTGCCAGCAGTTTGGGAGGAGGGTATAGTAACTATGGCTACACCTTC. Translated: CASSLGGGYSNYGYTF.

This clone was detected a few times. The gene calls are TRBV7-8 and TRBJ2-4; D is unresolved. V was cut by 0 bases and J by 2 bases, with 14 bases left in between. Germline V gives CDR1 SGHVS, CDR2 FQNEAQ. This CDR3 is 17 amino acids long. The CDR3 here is CASSLAPYELPKNIQYF. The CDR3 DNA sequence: TGTGCCAGCAGCTTAGCCCCCTACGAGCTCCCCAAAAACATTCAGTACTTC.

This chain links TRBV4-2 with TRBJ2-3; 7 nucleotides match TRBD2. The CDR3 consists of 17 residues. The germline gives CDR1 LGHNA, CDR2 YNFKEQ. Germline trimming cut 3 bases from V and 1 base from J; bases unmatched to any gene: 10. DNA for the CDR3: TGTGCCAGCAGCCACACGACTAGCCCCACTGGCACAGATACGCAGTATTTT. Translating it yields CASSHTTSPTGTDTQYF.

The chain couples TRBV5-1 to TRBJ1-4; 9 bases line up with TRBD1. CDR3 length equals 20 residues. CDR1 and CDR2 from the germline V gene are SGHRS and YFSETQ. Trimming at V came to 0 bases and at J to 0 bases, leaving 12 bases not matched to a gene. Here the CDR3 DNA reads TGCGCCAGCAGCTTGGGGTCCCCGGACAGGGGACTTTCAACTAATGAAAAACTGTTTTTT. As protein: CASSLGSPDRGLSTNEKLFF. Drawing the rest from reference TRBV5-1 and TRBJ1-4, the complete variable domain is KAGVTQTPRYLIKTRGQQVTLSCSPISGHRSVSWYQQTPGQGLQFLFEYFSETQRNKGNFPGRFSGRQFSNSRSEMNVSTLELGDSALYLCASSLGSPDRGLSTNEKLFFGSGTQLSVL.